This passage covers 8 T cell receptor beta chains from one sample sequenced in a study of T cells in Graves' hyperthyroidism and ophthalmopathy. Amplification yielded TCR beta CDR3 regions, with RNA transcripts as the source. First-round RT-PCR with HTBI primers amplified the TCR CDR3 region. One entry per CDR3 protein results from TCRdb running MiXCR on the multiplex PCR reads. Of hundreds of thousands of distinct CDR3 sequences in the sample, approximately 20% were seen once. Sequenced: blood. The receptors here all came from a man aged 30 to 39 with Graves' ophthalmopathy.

The CDR3 DNA follows: TGTGCCAGCAGCTTATCACGACTTGGGGACACAGATACGCAGTATTTT. This gives the protein CASSLSRLGDTDTQYF. The chain uses TRBV7-9 and TRBJ2-3, with D uncertain. Germline assignment: CDR1 SEHNR and CDR2 FQNEAQ (reference sequence). The CDR3 totals 16 residues. V dropped 2 bases and J dropped 2 bases, with 14 bases sitting between them.

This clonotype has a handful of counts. This chain's CDR3 is CASSVDRGGETQYF. The CDR3, as DNA: TGTGCCAGCAGCGTAGACAGGGGCGGGGAGACCCAGTACTTC. V usage is TRBV9 and J usage is TRBJ2-5; 7 nucleotides agree with TRBD1. The CDR3 sequence is 14 residues long. Germline CDR1 reads SGDLS; CDR2 reads YYNGEE. The V and J ends lost 0 bases and 5 bases, in that order; junction bases with no gene match: 4.

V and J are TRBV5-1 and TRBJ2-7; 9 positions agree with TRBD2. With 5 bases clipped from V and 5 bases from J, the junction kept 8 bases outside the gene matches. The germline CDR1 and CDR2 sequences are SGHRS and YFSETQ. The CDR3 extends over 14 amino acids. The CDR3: CASSAGGPIHEQYF. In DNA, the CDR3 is TGCGCCAGCAGTGCGGGAGGGCCTATCCACGAGCAGTACTTC.

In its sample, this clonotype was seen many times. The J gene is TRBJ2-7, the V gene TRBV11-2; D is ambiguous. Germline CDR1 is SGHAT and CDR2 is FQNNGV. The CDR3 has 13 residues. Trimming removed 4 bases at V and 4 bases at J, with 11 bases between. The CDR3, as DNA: TGTGCCAGCAGCTCTCCTCTCGTATACGAGCAGTACTTC. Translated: CASSSPLVYEQYF.

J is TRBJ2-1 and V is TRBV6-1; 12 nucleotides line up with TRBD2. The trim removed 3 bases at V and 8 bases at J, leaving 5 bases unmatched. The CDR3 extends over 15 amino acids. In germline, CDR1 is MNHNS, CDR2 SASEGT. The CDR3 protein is CASSEASGRADEQFF. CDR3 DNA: TGTGCCAGCAGTGAGGCTAGCGGGAGGGCCGATGAGCAGTTCTTC.

In DNA, the CDR3 is TGTGCCAGCAGTCCGGGACAGGGGGTCTCTGGGGCCAACGTCCTGACTTTC. It codes for CASSPGQGVSGANVLTF. The genes are TRBV12-3 or TRBV12-4 and TRBJ2-6, with TRBD1 identical over 11 bases. The CDR3 has 17 residues. The J segment lost 0 bases and the V segment lost 5 bases, leaving 3 bases of the junction unmatched.

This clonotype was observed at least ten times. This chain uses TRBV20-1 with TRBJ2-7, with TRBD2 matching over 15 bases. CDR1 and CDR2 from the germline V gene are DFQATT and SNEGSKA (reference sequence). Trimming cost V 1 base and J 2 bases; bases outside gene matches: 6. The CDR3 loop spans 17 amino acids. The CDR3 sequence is CSARVGLAGGLAYEQYF. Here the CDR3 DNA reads TGCAGTGCTAGAGTCGGACTAGCGGGAGGGCTGGCCTACGAGCAGTACTTC.

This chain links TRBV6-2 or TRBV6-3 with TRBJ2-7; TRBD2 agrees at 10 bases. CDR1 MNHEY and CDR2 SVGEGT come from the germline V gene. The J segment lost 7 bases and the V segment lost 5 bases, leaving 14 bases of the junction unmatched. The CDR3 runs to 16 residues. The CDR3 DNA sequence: TGTGCCAGCAGTCCTACGGGCCTAGCGGGAGCGGGGGAGCAGTACTTC. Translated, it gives CASSPTGLAGAGEQYF.